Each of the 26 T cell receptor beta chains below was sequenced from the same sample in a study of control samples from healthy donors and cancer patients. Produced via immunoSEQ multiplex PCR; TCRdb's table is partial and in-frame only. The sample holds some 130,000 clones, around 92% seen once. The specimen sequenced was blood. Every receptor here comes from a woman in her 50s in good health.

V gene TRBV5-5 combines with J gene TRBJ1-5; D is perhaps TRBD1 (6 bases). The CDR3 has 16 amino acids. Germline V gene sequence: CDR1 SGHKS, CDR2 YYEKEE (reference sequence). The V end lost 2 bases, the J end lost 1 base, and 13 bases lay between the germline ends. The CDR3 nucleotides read TGTGCCAGCAGCTTATCGAGCCAGGGGAGCAATCAGCCCCAGCATTTT. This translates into CASSLSSQGSNQPQHF.

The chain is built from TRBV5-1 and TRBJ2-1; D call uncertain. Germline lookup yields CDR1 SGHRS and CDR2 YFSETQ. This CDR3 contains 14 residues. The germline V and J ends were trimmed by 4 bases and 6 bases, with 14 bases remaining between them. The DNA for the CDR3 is TGCGCCAGCAGCCCTACTCTTACAGCCAATGAGCAGTTCTTC. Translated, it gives CASSPTLTANEQFF.

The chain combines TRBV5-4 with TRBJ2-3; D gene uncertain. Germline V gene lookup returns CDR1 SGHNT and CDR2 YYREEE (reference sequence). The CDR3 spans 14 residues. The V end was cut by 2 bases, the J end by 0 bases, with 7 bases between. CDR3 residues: CASSFRGSTDTQYF. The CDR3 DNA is TGTGCCAGCAGCTTCCGCGGAAGCACAGATACGCAGTATTTT.

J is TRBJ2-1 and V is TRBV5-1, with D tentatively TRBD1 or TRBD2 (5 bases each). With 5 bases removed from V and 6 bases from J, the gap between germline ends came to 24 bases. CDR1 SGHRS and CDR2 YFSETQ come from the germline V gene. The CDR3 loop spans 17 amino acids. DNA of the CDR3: TGCGCCAGCAGTTTAACCGGGACCTCCTTTTGGGCCAATGAGCAGTTCTTC. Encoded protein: CASSLTGTSFWANEQFF.

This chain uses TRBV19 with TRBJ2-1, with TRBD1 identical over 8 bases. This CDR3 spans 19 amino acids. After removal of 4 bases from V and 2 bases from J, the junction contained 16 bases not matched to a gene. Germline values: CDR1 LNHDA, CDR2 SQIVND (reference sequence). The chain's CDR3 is CASSNRRQGRRLTYNEQFF. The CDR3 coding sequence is TGTGCCAGTAGTAATAGGAGACAGGGGCGAAGGTTAACCTACAATGAGCAGTTCTTC.

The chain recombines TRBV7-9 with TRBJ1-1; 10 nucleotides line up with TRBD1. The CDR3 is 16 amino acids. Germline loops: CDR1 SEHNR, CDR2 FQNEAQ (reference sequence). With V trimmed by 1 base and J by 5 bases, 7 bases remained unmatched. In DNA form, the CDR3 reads TGTGCCAGCAGCTTAGAGGGACAGGGGTGGAGGACTGAAGCTTTCTTT. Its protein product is CASSLEGQGWRTEAFF. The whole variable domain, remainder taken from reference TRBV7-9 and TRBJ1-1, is DTGVSQNPRHKITKRGQNVTFRCDPISEHNRLYWYRQTLGQGPEFLTYFQNEAQLEKSRLLSDRFSAERPKGSFSTLEIQRTEQGDSAMYLCASSLEGQGWRTEAFFGQGTRLTVV.

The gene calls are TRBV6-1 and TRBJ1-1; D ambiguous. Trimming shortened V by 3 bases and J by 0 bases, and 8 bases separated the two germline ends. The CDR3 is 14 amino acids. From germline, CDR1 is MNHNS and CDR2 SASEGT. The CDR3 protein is CASSDRSMNTEAFF. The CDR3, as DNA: TGTGCCAGCAGTGATCGTAGCATGAACACTGAAGCTTTCTTT.

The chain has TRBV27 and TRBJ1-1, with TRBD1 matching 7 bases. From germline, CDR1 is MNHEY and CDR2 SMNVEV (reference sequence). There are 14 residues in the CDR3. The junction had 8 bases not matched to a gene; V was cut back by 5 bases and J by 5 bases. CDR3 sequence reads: CASSRKQGRTEAFF. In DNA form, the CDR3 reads TGTGCCAGCAGTAGGAAACAGGGGAGGACTGAAGCTTTCTTT.

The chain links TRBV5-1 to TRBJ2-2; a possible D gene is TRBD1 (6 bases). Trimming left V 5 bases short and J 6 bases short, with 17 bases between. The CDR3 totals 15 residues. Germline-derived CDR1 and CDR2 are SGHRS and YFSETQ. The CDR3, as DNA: TGCGCCAGCAGAACGACTCCAGGGGTCGCCGGGGAGCTGTTTTTT. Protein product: CASRTTPGVAGELFF.

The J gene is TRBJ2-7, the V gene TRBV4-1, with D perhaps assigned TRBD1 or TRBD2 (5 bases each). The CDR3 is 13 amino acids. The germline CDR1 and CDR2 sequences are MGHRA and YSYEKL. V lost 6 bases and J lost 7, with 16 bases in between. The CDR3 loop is CASSPRDVREQYF. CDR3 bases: TGCGCCAGCAGTCCCAGGGACGTTAGAGAGCAGTACTTC.

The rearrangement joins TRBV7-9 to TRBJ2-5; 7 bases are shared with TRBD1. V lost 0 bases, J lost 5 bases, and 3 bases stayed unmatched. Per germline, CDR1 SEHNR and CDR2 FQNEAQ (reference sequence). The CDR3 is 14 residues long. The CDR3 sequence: CASSLATGWETQYF. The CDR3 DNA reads TGTGCCAGCAGCTTAGCGACAGGGTGGGAGACCCAGTACTTC. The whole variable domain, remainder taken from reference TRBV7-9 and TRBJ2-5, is DTGVSQNPRHKITKRGQNVTFRCDPISEHNRLYWYRQTLGQGPEFLTYFQNEAQLEKSRLLSDRFSAERPKGSFSTLEIQRTEQGDSAMYLCASSLATGWETQYFGPGTRLLVL.

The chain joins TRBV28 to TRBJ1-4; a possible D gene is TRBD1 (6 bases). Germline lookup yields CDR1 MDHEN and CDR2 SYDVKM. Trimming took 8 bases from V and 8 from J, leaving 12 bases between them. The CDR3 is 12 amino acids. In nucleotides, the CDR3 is TGTGCCAGCTGGGGGGCTCGGGAAAAACTGTTTTTT. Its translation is CASWGAREKLFF.

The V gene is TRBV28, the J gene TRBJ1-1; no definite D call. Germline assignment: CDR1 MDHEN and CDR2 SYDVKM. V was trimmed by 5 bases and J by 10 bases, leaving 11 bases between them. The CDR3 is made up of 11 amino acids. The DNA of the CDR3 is TGTGCCAGCAGTCTAGGGCCGGGAGCTTTCTTT. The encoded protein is CASSLGPGAFF.

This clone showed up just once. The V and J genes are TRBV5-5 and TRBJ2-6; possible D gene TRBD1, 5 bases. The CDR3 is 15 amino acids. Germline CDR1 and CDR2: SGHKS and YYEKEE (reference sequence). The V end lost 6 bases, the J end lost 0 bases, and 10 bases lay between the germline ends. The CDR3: CASTPQGSGANVLTF. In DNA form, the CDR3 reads TGTGCCAGCACCCCCCAGGGCTCTGGGGCCAACGTCCTGACTTTC.

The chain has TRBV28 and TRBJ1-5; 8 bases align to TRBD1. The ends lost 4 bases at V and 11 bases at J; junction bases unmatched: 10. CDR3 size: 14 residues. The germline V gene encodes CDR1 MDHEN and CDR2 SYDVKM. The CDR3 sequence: CASSSGQGPSAQHF. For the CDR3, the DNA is TGTGCCAGCAGTTCAGGACAGGGCCCCTCGGCCCAGCATTTT.

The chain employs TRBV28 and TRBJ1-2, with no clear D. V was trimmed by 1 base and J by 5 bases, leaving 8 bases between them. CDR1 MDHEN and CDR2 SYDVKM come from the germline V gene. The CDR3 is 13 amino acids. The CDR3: CASSLSLSYGYTF. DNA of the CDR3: TGTGCCAGCAGTTTATCGCTCAGTTATGGCTACACCTTC.

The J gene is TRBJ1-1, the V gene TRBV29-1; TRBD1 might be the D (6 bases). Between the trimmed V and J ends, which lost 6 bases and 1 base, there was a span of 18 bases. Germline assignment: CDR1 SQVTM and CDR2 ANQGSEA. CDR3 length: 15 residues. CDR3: CSVAPRGGPNTEAFF. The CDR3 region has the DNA TGCAGCGTCGCCCCCCGCGGGGGGCCGAACACTGAAGCTTTCTTT.

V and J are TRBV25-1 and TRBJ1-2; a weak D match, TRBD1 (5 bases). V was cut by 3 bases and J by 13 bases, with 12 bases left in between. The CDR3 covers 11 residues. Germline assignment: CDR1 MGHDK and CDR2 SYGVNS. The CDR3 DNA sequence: TGTGCCAGCAGTGACGGGGGGACGGGCACCTTC. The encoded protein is CASSDGGTGTF.

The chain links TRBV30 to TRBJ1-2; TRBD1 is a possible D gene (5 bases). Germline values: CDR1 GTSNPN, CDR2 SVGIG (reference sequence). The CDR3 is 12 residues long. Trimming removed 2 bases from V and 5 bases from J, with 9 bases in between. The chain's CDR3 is CAWSQRGYGYTF. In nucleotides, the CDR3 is TGTGCCTGGAGTCAGAGGGGTTATGGCTACACCTTC. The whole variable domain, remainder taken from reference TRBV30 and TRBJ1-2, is SQTIHQWPATLVQPVGSPLSLECTVEGTSNPNLYWYRQAAGRGLQLLFYSVGIGQISSEVPQNLSASRPQDRQFILSSKKLLLSDSGFYLCAWSQRGYGYTFGSGTRLTVV.

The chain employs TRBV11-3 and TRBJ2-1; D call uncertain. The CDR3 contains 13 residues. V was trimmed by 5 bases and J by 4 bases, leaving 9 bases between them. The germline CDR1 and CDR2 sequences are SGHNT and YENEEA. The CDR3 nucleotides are TGTGCCAGCAGCAGTAGCCTATACAATGAGCAGTTCTTC. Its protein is CASSSSLYNEQFF.

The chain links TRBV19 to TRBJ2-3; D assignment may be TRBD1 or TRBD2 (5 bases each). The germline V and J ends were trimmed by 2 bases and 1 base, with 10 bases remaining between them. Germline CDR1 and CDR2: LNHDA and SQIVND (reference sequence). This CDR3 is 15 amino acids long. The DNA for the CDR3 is TGTGCCAGTAGTATACGGGGCCTGGGCACAGATACGCAGTATTTT. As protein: CASSIRGLGTDTQYF.

CDR3 nucleotide sequence: TGTGCCATCAGTGAATACGCGGGAGTCTACAATGAGCAGTTCTTC. This translates into CAISEYAGVYNEQFF. This sequence joins TRBV10-3 and TRBJ2-1, with 7 bases matching TRBD2. V lost 3 bases and J lost 3; bases outside the gene matches: 5. Germline CDR1 is ENHRY and CDR2 is SYGVKD. The CDR3 has 15 residues.

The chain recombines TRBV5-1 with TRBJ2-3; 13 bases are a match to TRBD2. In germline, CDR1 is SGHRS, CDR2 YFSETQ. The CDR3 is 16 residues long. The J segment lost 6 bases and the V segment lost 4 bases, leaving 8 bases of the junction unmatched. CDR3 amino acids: CASSGGTSGVFDTQYF. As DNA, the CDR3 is TGCGCCAGCAGCGGGGGGACTAGCGGGGTCTTCGATACGCAGTATTTT.

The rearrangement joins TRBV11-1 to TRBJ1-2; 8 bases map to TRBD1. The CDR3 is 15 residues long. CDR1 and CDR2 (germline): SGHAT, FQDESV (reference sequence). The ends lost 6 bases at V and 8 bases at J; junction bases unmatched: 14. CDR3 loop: CASRSGQGGVGGYTF. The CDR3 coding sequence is TGTGCCAGCAGGTCCGGACAGGGCGGAGTAGGAGGCTACACCTTC.

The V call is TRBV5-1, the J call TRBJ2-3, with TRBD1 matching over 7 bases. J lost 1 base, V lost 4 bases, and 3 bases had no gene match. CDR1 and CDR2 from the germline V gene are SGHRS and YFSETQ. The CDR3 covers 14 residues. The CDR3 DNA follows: TGCGCCAGCAGCGCCGGACAGGGCACAGATACGCAGTATTTT. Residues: CASSAGQGTDTQYF.

This chain's CDR3 is CASSSPTEALFNQPQHF. CDR3 DNA: TGTGCCAGCAGCTCCCCGACAGAAGCCCTCTTCAATCAGCCCCAGCATTTT. J is TRBJ1-5 and V is TRBV5-4, with TRBD1 as a possible D gene (5 bases). Looked up from germline, CDR1 is SGHNT and CDR2 is YYREEE (reference sequence). V lost 3 bases and J lost 3, with 19 bases in between. The CDR3 is 17 residues long.